This paragraph reports one T cell receptor (beta chain). Antigen: not known. Relative to the germline gene, one junction end is altered; a read error may explain this. The CDR3 contains 12 residues. Germline V lookup: CDR1 DFQATT, CDR2 SNEGSKA (reference sequence). This record belongs to a study of T cells in Graves' hyperthyroidism and ophthalmopathy. Findings and caveats of the study: Ophthalmopathy and stable hyperthyroidism were told apart by a 13 V-J model. Most expanded thyroid clonotypes above 0.001 recurred in blood.

Patients showing uncontrolled infection, other autoimmune disease, pregnancy or lactation were ineligible. The TCR beta CDR3 regions underwent amplification using RNA transcripts as the source. HTBI primers were used for first-round RT-PCR of the TCR CDR3. From the multiplex PCR reads, TCRdb called clonotypes with MiXCR, one entry per CDR3 protein. Of 550,000 to 850,000 distinct CDR3 sequences listed, about 17% are singletons. The V gene is TRBV20-1, the J gene TRBJ1-2, with 8 nucleotides matching TRBD1. The sample consisted of blood. The source of this sequence is a woman in her forties or fifties with Graves' hyperthyroidism that later progressed to Graves' ophthalmopathy. This chain's CDR3 is CSAPGGDYGYAF. In DNA form, the CDR3 reads TGCAGTGCTCCAGGGGGCGACTATGGCTACGCCTTC.